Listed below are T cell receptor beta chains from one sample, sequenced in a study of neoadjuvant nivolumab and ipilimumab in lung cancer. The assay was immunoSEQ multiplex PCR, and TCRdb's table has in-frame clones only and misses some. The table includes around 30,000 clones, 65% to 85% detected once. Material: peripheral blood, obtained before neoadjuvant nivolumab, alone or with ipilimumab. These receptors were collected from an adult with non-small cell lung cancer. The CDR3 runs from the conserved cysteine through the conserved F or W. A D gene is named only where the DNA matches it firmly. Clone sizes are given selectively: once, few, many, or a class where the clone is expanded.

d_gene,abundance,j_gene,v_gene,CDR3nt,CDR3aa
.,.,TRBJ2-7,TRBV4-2,TGTGCCAGCGCTAAAGACAGGAGCTCCTACGAGCAGTACTTC,CASAKDRSSYEQYF
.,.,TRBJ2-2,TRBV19,TGTGCCAGTAGTATAGGCAGGGTGAGCACCGGGGAGCTGTTTTTT,CASSIGRVSTGELFF
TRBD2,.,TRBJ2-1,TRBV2,TGTGCCAGCATGGCGGGGGGTTACAATGAGCAGTTCTTC,CASMAGGYNEQFF
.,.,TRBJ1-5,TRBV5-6,TGTGCCAGCAGCTTGGGCGGCGGGAATCAGCCCCAGCATTTT,CASSLGGGNQPQHF
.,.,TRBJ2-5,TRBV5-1,TGCGCCAGCAGCTTCGGACAACCCAAAGAGACCCAGTACTTC,CASSFGQPKETQYF
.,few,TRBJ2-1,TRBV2,TGTGCCAGCAGACGAAGTCGCAATGAGCAGTTCTTC,CASRRSRNEQFF
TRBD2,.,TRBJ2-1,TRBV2,TGTGCCAGCAGTGAAGCGGGACTAGGTGACAATGAGCAGTTCTTC,CASSEAGLGDNEQFF
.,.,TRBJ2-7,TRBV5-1,TGCGCCAGCAGCTCTGACCGGGACGGAGCCTACGAGCAGTACTTC,CASSSDRDGAYEQYF
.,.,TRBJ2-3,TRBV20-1,TGCAGTGTTCGGGGTGCAGATACGCAGTATTTT,CSVRGADTQYF
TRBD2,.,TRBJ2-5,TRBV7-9,TGTGCCAGCAGCTGGGGCCGCGCGGGGGGCGGAGAGACCCAGTACTTC,CASSWGRAGGGETQYF
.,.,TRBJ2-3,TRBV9,TGTGCCAGCAGCGCTGGACAGACTCTCACAGATACGCAGTATTTT,CASSAGQTLTDTQYF
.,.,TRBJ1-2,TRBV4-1,TGCGCCAGCAGCCAAGGAGTCCTAGAAGGCTACACCTTC,CASSQGVLEGYTF
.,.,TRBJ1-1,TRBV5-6,TGTGCCAGCAGCTTGGCCGTTTGGGAGGGAGGCACTGAAGCTTTCTTT,CASSLAVWEGGTEAFF
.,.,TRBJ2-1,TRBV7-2,TGTGCCAGCAGCTTTTTCCCCCGGGGAGGAGATGAGCAGTTCTTC,CASSFFPRGGDEQFF
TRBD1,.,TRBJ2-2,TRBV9,TGTGCCAGCAGCGTAGGTAGGACAGGTAACACCGGGGAGCTGTTTTTT,CASSVGRTGNTGELFF
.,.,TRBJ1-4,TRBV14,TGTGCCAGCAGCCAACATTGGACCACTCCGAAGGGGGCTAATGAAAAACTGTTTTTT,CASSQHWTTPKGANEKLFF
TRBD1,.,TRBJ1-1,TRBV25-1,TGTGCCAGCAGCGATCCGGGACAGCCGAACACTGAAGCTTTCTTT,CASSDPGQPNTEAFF
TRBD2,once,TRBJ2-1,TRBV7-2,TGTGCCAGCAGCTCCCCCGAGCGGGGGAGCAATGAGCAGTTCTTC,CASSSPERGSNEQFF
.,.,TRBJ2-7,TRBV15,TGTGCCACCAGCAGAGATTTAGGCTACGAGCAGTACTTC,CATSRDLGYEQYF
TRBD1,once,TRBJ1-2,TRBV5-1,TGCGCCAGCAGCTCCGACAGGGCTTTGATAAACGGGTATGGCTACACCTTC,CASSSDRALINGYGYTF
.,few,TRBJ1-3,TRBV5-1,TGCGCCAGCAGCCCGTCGGGTAACTCTGGAAACACCATATATTTT,CASSPSGNSGNTIYF
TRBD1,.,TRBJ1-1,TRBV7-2,TGTGCCAGCAGCTTAAGGACAGGGGGTAGGACTGAAGCTTTCTTT,CASSLRTGGRTEAFF
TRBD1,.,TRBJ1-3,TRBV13,TGTGCCAGCAGCTTAGTCCCCGGGACAGGGTCTTCTGGAAACACCATATATTTT,CASSLVPGTGSSGNTIYF
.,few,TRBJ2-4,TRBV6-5,TGTGCCAGCAGTTACTCGGTCCGGGGCCGAAACATTCAGTACTTC,CASSYSVRGRNIQYF
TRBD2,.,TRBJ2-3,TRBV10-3,TGTGCCATTTCGACTAGCGGGGGCACAGATACGCAGTATTTT,CAISTSGGTDTQYF
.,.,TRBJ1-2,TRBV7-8,TGTGCCAGCAGCTTAGAGGGGAGGCGGAAAGGCTACACCTTC,CASSLEGRRKGYTF
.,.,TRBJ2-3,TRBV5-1,TGCGCCAGCAGCTTCGGGCAGGGGACAGATACGCAGTATTTT,CASSFGQGTDTQYF
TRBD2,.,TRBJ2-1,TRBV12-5,TGTGCTAGTGGACTAGCGGGTTCCAATGAGCAGTTCTTC,CASGLAGSNEQFF
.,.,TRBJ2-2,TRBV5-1,TGCGCCAGCAGCTTGGAGGGCTTGACCGGCGGGGAGCTGTTTTTT,CASSLEGLTGGELFF
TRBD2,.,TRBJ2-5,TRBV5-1,TGCGCCAGCAGCTTGGGGGTAGCGGGTACCCAAGAGACCCAGTACTTC,CASSLGVAGTQETQYF
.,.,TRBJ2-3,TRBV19,TGTGCCAGTAGTATAACGGGGATGGCAGATACGCAGTATTTT,CASSITGMADTQYF
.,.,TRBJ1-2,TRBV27,TGTGCCAGCAGTTTCGGGTTTGGCAATGGCTACACCTTC,CASSFGFGNGYTF
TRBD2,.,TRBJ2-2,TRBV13,TGTGCCAGCAGCGAGATTCCTAGCGGGGTGAACACCGGGGAGCTGTTTTTT,CASSEIPSGVNTGELFF
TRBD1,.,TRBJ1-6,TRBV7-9,TGTGCCAGCAGCTTAGACGTGACAGGGTACTCACCCCTCCACTTT,CASSLDVTGYSPLHF
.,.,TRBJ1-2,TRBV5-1,TGCGCCAGCAGCCGAGGAGGGGGGTTCTATGGCTACACCTTC,CASSRGGGFYGYTF
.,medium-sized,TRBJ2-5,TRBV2,TGTGCCAGCAGTGATGTGACAGTCCAAGAGACCCAGTACTTC,CASSDVTVQETQYF
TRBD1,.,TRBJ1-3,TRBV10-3,TGTGCCATCACCCCGGGACAGAGCTCTGGAAACACCATATATTTT,CAITPGQSSGNTIYF
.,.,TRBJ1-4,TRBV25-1,TGTGCCAGCAGCACCTTCGACAGGACTAATGAAAAACTGTTTTTT,CASSTFDRTNEKLFF
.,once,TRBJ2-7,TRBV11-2,TGTGCCAGCAGCCCCGGGGCAGCCTACGAGCAGTACTTC,CASSPGAAYEQYF
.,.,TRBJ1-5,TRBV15,TGTGCCACCAGCAGAGTGACAGTTGATCAGCCCCAGCATTTT,CATSRVTVDQPQHF
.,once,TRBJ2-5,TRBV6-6,TGTGCCAGCAGCAAGGCCCAGGAGACCCAGTACTTC,CASSKAQETQYF
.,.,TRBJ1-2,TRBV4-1,TGCGCCAGCAGCCAAACCCAACAGGGCTCGAGCCGCTACACCTTC,CASSQTQQGSSRYTF
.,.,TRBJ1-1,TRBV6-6,TGTGCCAGCAGTTACCCCTCTACAGGGCCTGAAGCTTTCTTT,CASSYPSTGPEAFF
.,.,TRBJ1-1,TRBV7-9,TGTGCCAGCAGCTTTGTAGGGGATGAAGCTTTCTTT,CASSFVGDEAFF
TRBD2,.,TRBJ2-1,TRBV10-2,TGCGCCAGCAGTGAATATTCGGGCGGGGGGGCGGGGAATGAGCAGTTCTTC,CASSEYSGGGAGNEQFF
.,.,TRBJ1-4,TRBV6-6,TGTGCCAGCAGTTACCAGGGGCGAACTAATGAAAAACTGTTTTTT,CASSYQGRTNEKLFF
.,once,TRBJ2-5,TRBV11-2,TGTGCCAGCAGCGCGGGCCACCCCCCGGAGACCCAGTACTTC,CASSAGHPPETQYF
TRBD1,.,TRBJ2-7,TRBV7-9,TGTGCCAGCAGCACCCCGACAGGGACCTACGAGCAGTACTTC,CASSTPTGTYEQYF
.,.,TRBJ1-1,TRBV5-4,TGTGCCAGCAGCAAGGGCCTGAACACTGAAGCTTTCTTT,CASSKGLNTEAFF
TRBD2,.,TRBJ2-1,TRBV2,TGTGCCAGCAGTTATACTAGCGGGGGGCCGGTATACAATGAGCAGTTCTTC,CASSYTSGGPVYNEQFF
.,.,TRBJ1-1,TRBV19,TGTGCCAGTAGTACGGGGAAGCTTTTGAACACTGAAGCTTTCTTT,CASSTGKLLNTEAFF
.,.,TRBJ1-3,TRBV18,TGTGCCAGCTCACACTCGGACAGCTCAGCTTCAGGAAACACCATATATTTT,CASSHSDSSASGNTIYF
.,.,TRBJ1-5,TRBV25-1,TGTGCCAGCAGTGGACGGGGGGATCAGCCCCAGCATTTT,CASSGRGDQPQHF
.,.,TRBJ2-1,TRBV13,TGTGCCAGCAGCTTAGAGATGGGGAGCTCCTACAATGAGCAGTTCTTC,CASSLEMGSSYNEQFF
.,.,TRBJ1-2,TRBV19,TGTGCCAGTAGTATTGCCAGGGATGGGGGCTACACCTTC,CASSIARDGGYTF
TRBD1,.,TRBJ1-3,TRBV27,TGTGCCAGCAGACCGGGACAGGGTCCAAACACCATATATTTT,CASRPGQGPNTIYF
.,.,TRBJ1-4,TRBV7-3,TGTGCCAGCAGCTTAAGAGGCAGGGCTGATGAAAAACTGTTTTTT,CASSLRGRADEKLFF
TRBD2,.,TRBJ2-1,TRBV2,TGTGCCAGCAGTAGTGCCGGCGGGGGGGCACCCCAGTTCTTC,CASSSAGGGAPQFF
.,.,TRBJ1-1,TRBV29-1,TGCAGCGTCGGCGGCCGGGGGGGAGGCACTGAAGCTTTCTTT,CSVGGRGGGTEAFF